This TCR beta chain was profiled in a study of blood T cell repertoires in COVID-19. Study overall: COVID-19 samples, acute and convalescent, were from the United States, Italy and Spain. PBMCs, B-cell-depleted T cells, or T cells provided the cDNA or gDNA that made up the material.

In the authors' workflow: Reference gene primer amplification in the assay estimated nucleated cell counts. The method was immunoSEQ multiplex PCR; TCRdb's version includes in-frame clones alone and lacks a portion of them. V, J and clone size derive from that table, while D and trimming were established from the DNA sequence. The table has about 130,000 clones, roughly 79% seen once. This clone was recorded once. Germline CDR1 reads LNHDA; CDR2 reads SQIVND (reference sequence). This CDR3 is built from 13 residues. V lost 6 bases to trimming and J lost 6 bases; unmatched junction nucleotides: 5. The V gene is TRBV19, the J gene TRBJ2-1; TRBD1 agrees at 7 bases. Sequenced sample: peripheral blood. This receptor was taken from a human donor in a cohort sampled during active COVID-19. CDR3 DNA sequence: TGTGCCAGTAGCGAACGACAGGGCAATGAGCAGTTCTTC. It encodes CASSERQGNEQFF.